The 10 T cell receptor beta chains listed next were all sequenced from one sample in a study of T cells in tumors after PD-1 blockade (dated by TCRdb to 2018 to 2020). The time point label, read with the paper, signifies: before anti-PD-1 therapy. The method was the immunoSEQ multiplex PCR assay. Sourced from immuneACCESS, this table was stored by TCRdb with only in-frame sequences that have V and J called. A share of the clones is absent; for the studies checked, an unresolved V gene accounts for under half, and the remainder has no known explanation. The sample records roughly 48,000 clones, 81% of which are singletons. The leading ten clones occupy under 5% of the sample. Here the sequenced sample was PBMCs, taken before anti-PD-1 treatment. These receptors came from a human donor with basal cell carcinoma.

This chain uses TRBV29-1 with TRBJ1-1, with 12 bases identical to TRBD1. This CDR3 comprises 13 residues. The V segment lost 6 bases and the J segment 3 bases; nucleotides outside the gene matches: 2. Looked up from germline, CDR1 is SQVTM and CDR2 is ANQGSEA. The CDR3 DNA sequence: TGCAGCGTGGGACAGGGGGCGGACACTGAAGCTTTCTTT. This gives the protein CSVGQGADTEAFF.

This chain joins TRBV5-1 and TRBJ2-5; D perhaps matches TRBD1 (6 bases). Germline loops: CDR1 SGHRS, CDR2 YFSETQ. CDR3 length equals 17 residues. Between the trimmed V and J ends, which lost 7 bases and 7 bases, there was a span of 29 bases. The CDR3 reads CASGKTFQGSEYGTQYF. The CDR3 nucleotides are TGCGCCAGCGGCAAAACGTTCCAGGGGTCGGAGTATGGGACCCAGTACTTC.

A single count supports this clone. The rearrangement links TRBV7-9 to TRBJ1-2, with 9 bases identical to TRBD1. Per germline, CDR1 SEHNR and CDR2 FQNEAQ (reference sequence). This CDR3 has 16 amino acids. J was trimmed by 4 bases and V by 0 bases; bases with no gene match: 6. CDR3 sequence: CASSLALGTGIYGYTF. In nucleotides, the CDR3 is TGTGCCAGCAGCTTAGCGCTCGGGACAGGGATCTATGGCTACACCTTC.

This chain links TRBV3-1 (or the pseudogene TRBV3-2) with TRBJ1-2; D remains ambiguous. Trimming left V 6 bases short and J 8 bases short, with 19 bases between. The CDR3 length is 14 residues. The germline gives CDR1 LGHDT, CDR2 YNNKEL (reference sequence). Written as DNA, the CDR3 is TGTGCCAGCAGTCCCGCTTCTGGGATGAAGGGCTACACCTTC. It codes for CASSPASGMKGYTF.

A single count supports this clone. The chain couples TRBV28 to TRBJ1-1, with TRBD1 matching over 10 bases. This CDR3 contains 16 residues. The germline V gene has CDR1 MDHEN and CDR2 SYDVKM. The V segment lost 3 bases and the J segment 2 bases; nucleotides outside the gene matches: 6. The CDR3: CASSFLGQGTNTEAFF. In nucleotides, the CDR3 is TGTGCCAGCAGTTTCTTGGGACAGGGGACAAACACTGAAGCTTTCTTT.

The CDR3 loop reads CASSPGGGAVYNSPLHF. In DNA, the CDR3 is TGTGCCAGCAGCCCCGGGGGAGGGGCCGTGTATAATTCACCCCTCCACTTT. This chain uses TRBV3-1 (or the pseudogene TRBV3-2) with TRBJ1-6; weak D call: TRBD1 (5 bases). CDR3 length: 17 residues. Germline V CDR1 and CDR2: LGHDT, YNNKEL (reference sequence). The V end was cut by 4 bases, the J end by 4 bases, with 17 bases between.

The V gene is TRBV4-1, the J gene TRBJ2-1; D is possibly TRBD1 (6 bases). Trimming took off 1 base at V and 0 bases at J, with 16 bases between the two ends. This CDR3 region has 18 residues. Germline V lookup: CDR1 MGHRA, CDR2 YSYEKL. The CDR3 DNA is TGCGCCAGCAGCCAAGGTCAGGGGAAGGGGAGCTCCTACAATGAGCAGTTCTTC. Protein sequence: CASSQGQGKGSSYNEQFF.

This clone was observed a single time. This sequence joins TRBV9 and TRBJ2-2, with a weak D call TRBD2 (5 bases). Trimming left V 4 bases short and J 5 bases short, with 9 bases between. Germline V gives CDR1 SGDLS, CDR2 YYNGEE. The CDR3 is 13 residues long. CDR3: CASSPRDTGELFF. CDR3 coding DNA: TGTGCCAGCAGCCCACGGGATACCGGGGAGCTGTTTTTT.

J is TRBJ2-1 and V is TRBV12-5, with TRBD2 matching over 8 bases. With 4 bases clipped from V and 0 bases from J, the junction kept 5 bases outside the gene matches. CDR1 and CDR2 (germline): LGHNT, FRNRAP. The CDR3 is made up of 16 amino acids. The CDR3 region has the DNA TGTGCTAGTGGTTCTCTAGCGGGTAGCTCCTACAATGAGCAGTTCTTC. Protein product: CASGSLAGSSYNEQFF.

This clone showed up just once. This rearrangement joins TRBV30 to TRBJ2-2; D might be TRBD2 (6 bases). The CDR3 totals 14 residues. Germline CDR1 reads GTSNPN; CDR2 reads SVGIG (reference sequence). Trimming left V 5 bases short and J 6 bases short, with 16 bases between. The CDR3 region is CAWGTSTGAGELFF. In DNA, the CDR3 is TGTGCCTGGGGGACGAGTACGGGAGCCGGGGAGCTGTTTTTT.